The 5 T cell receptor beta chains presented below share a single source sample, sequenced in a study of response to subunit inactivated influenza vaccine. In TCRdb, the RT-PCR reads were re-called with MiXCR into one record per CDR3 protein. Found here are around 520,000 distinct CDR3 sequences, roughly 23% of them singletons; the top ten hold 1.5% to 2%. Sequencing used CD4+ T cells sorted from PBMCs, obtained more than 4 days after vaccination. The source of these receptors is a man aged 50-60 years who received an inactivated influenza vaccine.

The chain recombines TRBV18 with TRBJ2-7; 10 nucleotides line up with TRBD2. This CDR3 spans 15 amino acids. Germline lookup yields CDR1 KGHSH and CDR2 LQKENI. The V gene end was trimmed by 6 bases and the J gene end by 4 bases; junction bases not matched to a gene: 9. For the CDR3, the DNA is TGTGCCAGCTCGGAGCTAGCGGGAGAAGGGTACGAGCAGTACTTC. It translates to CASSELAGEGYEQYF.

For the CDR3, the DNA is TGTGCCAGCAGTTACTCGGGACAGGGGTCGGCTAGTGATCACTACGAGCAGTACTTC. It yields the protein CASSYSGQGSASDHYEQYF. The rearrangement links TRBV6-5 to TRBJ2-7; 10 bases align to TRBD1. Per germline, CDR1 MNHEY and CDR2 SVGAGI. Unmatched junction bases numbered 14, after V lost 0 bases and J lost 3 bases. CDR3 size: 19 residues.

The chain has TRBV7-3 and TRBJ2-1, with 7 bases fitting TRBD1. The junction had 6 bases not matched to a gene; V was cut back by 3 bases and J by 7 bases. The CDR3 extends over 14 amino acids. Germline loops: CDR1 SGHTA, CDR2 FQGTGA. CDR3 loop: CASSLTGSKNEQFF. CDR3 nucleotide sequence: TGTGCCAGCAGCTTGACAGGGAGTAAGAATGAGCAGTTCTTC.

This rearrangement joins TRBV19 to TRBJ1-5; no reliable D call. The CDR3 runs to 13 residues. Germline V gives CDR1 LNHDA, CDR2 SQIVND (reference sequence). V was shortened by 7 bases and J by 3 bases, with 10 bases between the two germline ends. In nucleotides, the CDR3 is TGTGCCAGTAATAGGTATTTCAATCAGCCCCAGCATTTT. Translating it yields CASNRYFNQPQHF.

Only a few counts were recorded for this clonotype. V is TRBV28 and J is TRBJ2-5; D possibly corresponds to TRBD1 (6 bases). CDR1 and CDR2 from the germline V gene are MDHEN and SYDVKM. CDR3 length: 15 residues. V lost 5 bases and J 6 bases, leaving 19 bases between the germline ends. The CDR3 DNA follows: TGTGCCAGCAGTGTCCTCCCGGACAGCGGAAAGACCCAGTACTTC. Its protein is CASSVLPDSGKTQYF.